Shown below are 17 T cell receptor beta chains from a single sample sequenced in a study of CD8+CD57+ T cells in acquired aplastic anemia. Before being chosen for sequencing, patients had shown CD8+CD57+ cell expansion by flow cytometry. Profiles of TCR beta VDJ and CDR3 were generated from a genomic DNA template. Using its own MiXCR run on the reads, TCRdb lists one record per CDR3 protein. The top ten clones hold 2.5% to 4% of a sample with roughly 150,000 distinct CDR3 sequences, around half of them seen once. Sample: sorted CD4+, CD8+, or CD8+CD57+ T cells (not recorded which) from PBMCs. These receptors were taken from a human donor with aplastic anemia.

The rearrangement joins TRBV11-1 to TRBJ1-6, with D hard to call. Germline V gene lookup returns CDR1 SGHAT and CDR2 FQDESV (reference sequence). The CDR3 consists of 16 residues. The V end lost 4 bases, the J end lost 7 bases, and 17 bases lay between the germline ends. The CDR3 here is CASSSPLGGGNSPLHF. Here the CDR3 DNA reads TGTGCCAGCAGCTCCCCTCTAGGAGGCGGCAATTCACCCCTCCACTTT.

This clonotype was found many times. This chain links TRBV4-1 with TRBJ2-5; a weak D match, TRBD2 (5 bases). Germline V gives CDR1 MGHRA, CDR2 YSYEKL. Trimming pared 1 base from V and 4 bases from J, leaving 10 bases between. There are 14 residues in the CDR3. The CDR3 sequence is CASSQGAGLETQYF. In DNA form, the CDR3 reads TGCGCCAGCAGCCAAGGCGCCGGACTAGAGACCCAGTACTTC.

The chain links TRBV24-1 to TRBJ2-7; 9 nucleotides line up with TRBD1. The germline V gene encodes CDR1 KGHDR and CDR2 SFDVKD. J lost 13 bases, V lost 4 bases, and 10 bases had no gene match. The CDR3 covers 13 residues. Written as DNA, the CDR3 is TGTGCCACCAGTGAATCCGGGACAGGGAAGGTTTACTTC. This sequence encodes CATSESGTGKVYF.

This clonotype turned up a few times. With a much larger clone just one base away, this may be a read error. The chain uses TRBV19 and TRBJ2-2; TRBD1 matches 8 bases. Germline CDR1 is LNHDA and CDR2 is SQIVND (reference sequence). The CDR3 contains 16 residues. CDR3 sequence reads: CASRERTGKNAGELFF. The CDR3 DNA is TGTGCCAGTAGGGAAAGGACAGGGAAGAACGCCGGGGAGCTGTTTTTT.

This clonotype was seen only a few times. The V call is TRBV29-1, the J call TRBJ1-5; possible D gene TRBD1, 5 bases. Germline lookup yields CDR1 SQVTM and CDR2 ANQGSEA. This CDR3 is 15 amino acids long. V shed 4 bases and J shed 2 bases, with 15 bases lying between them. The CDR3 here is CSVGDGVLGNQPQHF. The CDR3 DNA reads TGCAGCGTTGGGGACGGGGTTTTGGGCAATCAGCCCCAGCATTTT.

This clonotype was observed a single time. The rearrangement uses TRBV5-4 and TRBJ1-4; no reliable D call. V was pared by 4 bases and J by 0 bases, with 10 bases between. This CDR3 spans 15 amino acids. Germline CDR1 reads SGHNT; CDR2 reads YYREEE (reference sequence). In nucleotides, the CDR3 is TGTGCCAGCAGCATTCGACACTCAACTAATGAAAAACTGTTTTTT. Translation gives CASSIRHSTNEKLFF.

The chain couples TRBV12-3 or TRBV12-4 to TRBJ1-1; a possible D gene is TRBD1 (5 bases). Trimming removed 4 bases at V and 6 bases at J, with 18 bases between. This CDR3 has 15 amino acids. In DNA form, the CDR3 reads TGTGCCAGCAGTTACTTGGGAAATTGGGGCCCTGAAGCTTTCTTT. Amino acid sequence: CASSYLGNWGPEAFF.

This clonotype was found many times. The rearrangement links TRBV4-3 to TRBJ1-4; D may be TRBD1 (5 bases). Trimming removed 1 base at V and 8 bases at J, with 11 bases between. This CDR3 has 14 residues. Germline V gives CDR1 LGHNA, CDR2 YSLEER. CDR3 in amino acids: CASSQGTGLEKLFF. CDR3 coding DNA: TGCGCCAGCAGCCAAGGGACGGGACTCGAAAAACTGTTTTTT.

The sample holds one count of this clonotype. The V gene is TRBV24-1, the J gene TRBJ1-1, with 7 nucleotides matching TRBD1. This CDR3 has 15 amino acids. V lost 4 bases and J lost 5; bases outside the gene matches: 9. Germline V gives CDR1 KGHDR, CDR2 SFDVKD. The CDR3, as DNA: TGTGCCACCAGTGACCGGGACAGTCTGAGTACTGAAGCTTTCTTT. Its protein product is CATSDRDSLSTEAFF.

This clonotype has ten or more counts. The CDR3 loop reads CASSEGNSPLHF. The CDR3 DNA is TGTGCCAGCAGTGAAGGGAATTCACCCCTCCACTTT. The chain recombines TRBV2 with TRBJ1-6; D not certain. V lost 1 base, J lost 7 bases, and 2 bases lay in between. Looked up from germline, CDR1 is SNHLY and CDR2 is FYNNEI. This CDR3 spans 12 amino acids.

This sequence joins TRBV10-3 and TRBJ1-1; 7 nucleotides match TRBD1. Trimming took 10 bases from V and 5 from J; bases not matched to a gene: 4. This CDR3 comprises 11 residues. Germline-derived CDR1 and CDR2 are ENHRY and SYGVKD. The CDR3 region is CATTTGTEAFF. For the CDR3, the DNA is TGTGCCACCACGACAGGGACTGAAGCTTTCTTT.

V is TRBV7-9 and J is TRBJ1-6; the D gene is possibly TRBD1 (5 bases). CDR1 is SEHNR, CDR2 FQNEAQ, per germline (reference sequence). V lost 5 bases, J lost 16 bases, and 9 bases lay in between. The CDR3 totals 10 residues. The CDR3 here is CASSPRQLHF. As DNA, the CDR3 is TGTGCCAGCAGCCCCCGACAGCTCCACTTT.

The V and J genes are TRBV7-9 and TRBJ2-5; 10 positions match TRBD1. Germline V gives CDR1 SEHNR, CDR2 FQNEAQ (reference sequence). The CDR3 runs to 14 residues. The ends lost 6 bases at V and 1 base at J; junction bases unmatched: 2. The DNA of the CDR3 is TGTGCCAGCAGGGACAGGGGGAGCCAAGAGACCCAGTACTTC. Translation: CASRDRGSQETQYF.

This clonotype occurred many times. V usage is TRBV4-3 and J usage is TRBJ2-5; D gene ambiguous. V lost 0 bases to trimming and J lost 2 bases, with 10 bases between them. This CDR3 has 15 amino acids. Germline V gene data show CDR1 as LGHNA and CDR2 as YSLEER. The CDR3 coding sequence is TGCGCCAGCAGCCAAGACGCCTACCCACAAGAGACCCAGTACTTC. As protein: CASSQDAYPQETQYF.

The rearrangement links TRBV5-4 to TRBJ1-4; TRBD1 agrees at 8 bases. The CDR3 totals 15 residues. Germline values: CDR1 SGHNT, CDR2 YYREEE (reference sequence). V was pared by 0 bases and J by 8 bases, with 6 bases of the junction left unmatched. DNA for the CDR3: TGTGCCAGCAGCTTGGTAGGACAGGGAGGCGAAAAACTGTTTTTT. Its protein product is CASSLVGQGGEKLFF.

The table lists this clonotype with many counts. The J gene is TRBJ1-4, the V gene TRBV6-1; a possible D gene is TRBD1 (5 bases). The CDR3 loop spans 14 amino acids. Germline values: CDR1 MNHNS, CDR2 SASEGT. Trimming removed 6 bases from V and 7 bases from J, with 15 bases in between. The CDR3 spells CASRPTEVGEKLFF. In DNA form, the CDR3 reads TGTGCCAGCAGACCGACAGAGGTCGGTGAAAAACTGTTTTTT.

V usage is TRBV7-2 and J usage is TRBJ2-7, with 8 bases aligning to TRBD1. Germline V CDR1 and CDR2: SGHTA, FQGNSA. CDR3 length equals 14 residues. With 1 base clipped from V and 4 bases from J, the junction kept 3 bases outside the gene matches. The CDR3 DNA is TGTGCCAGCAGCTTAGGGACAGGGAGGTACGAGCAGTACGTC. This sequence encodes CASSLGTGRYEQYV.